This entry concerns a single TCR beta chain. TCRdb's table, derived via immunoSEQ multiplex PCR, lists solely in-frame clones and lacks some. This table holds 120,000 or so clones, roughly 84% found once. This sample is part of a study of blood T cell repertoires in COVID-19. Germline V gene lookup returns CDR1 MNHNY and CDR2 SVGAGI (reference sequence). V shed 5 bases and J 8 bases; nucleotides not matched to a gene: 3. The CDR3 is 13 amino acids. Participants spanned ages 18 to 89 years and resided in around 25 US areas. The TCR originated in a woman in her 30s who had recovered from COVID-19. The sample comprised PBMCs or T cells enriched from blood (not recorded which). This rearrangement joins TRBV6-6 to TRBJ1-6, with 7 nucleotides matching TRBD1. The CDR3 reads CASSDRDYSPLHF. Written as DNA, the CDR3 is TGTGCCAGCAGTGACAGGGACTATTCACCCCTCCACTTT.